The 29 T cell receptor beta chains in this list originate from one sample, sequenced in a study of cytotoxic CD8 clonotypes in ibrutinib-treated CLL. Method: immunoSEQ multiplex PCR; TCRdb's copy keeps in-frame clones and lacks some. The sample shows more than 200,000 clones, roughly 73% of them seen only once. Sequencing was performed on PBMCs, taken after 12 months of ibrutinib treatment. The receptors come from a human donor with chronic lymphocytic leukemia.

The rearrangement joins TRBV5-8 to TRBJ1-1, with TRBD1 identical over 9 bases. CDR3 length: 14 amino acids. The V segment lost 0 bases and the J segment 5 bases; nucleotides outside the gene matches: 2. Germline CDR1 reads SGHTS; CDR2 reads YDEGEE. CDR3 loop: CASSLGQGETEAFF. CDR3 nucleotides: TGTGCCAGCAGCTTGGGACAGGGGGAAACTGAAGCTTTCTTT.

The chain uses TRBV27 and TRBJ1-5; a weak D match, TRBD1 (5 bases). CDR3 length: 19 amino acids. V was trimmed by 5 bases and J by 0 bases, leaving 23 bases between them. The germline CDR1 and CDR2 sequences are MNHEY and SMNVEV (reference sequence). This chain's CDR3 is CASSPTGGAGRASNQPQHF. The CDR3 DNA sequence: TGTGCCAGCAGTCCCACCGGTGGGGCGGGGAGGGCTAGCAATCAGCCCCAGCATTTT.

The V call is TRBV29-1, the J call TRBJ1-2, with a tentative D call TRBD1 (6 bases). CDR3 length: 13 amino acids. Trimming removed 1 base from V and 8 bases from J, with 14 bases in between. The germline V gene encodes CDR1 SQVTM and CDR2 ANQGSEA. CDR3 sequence reads: CSVEARGGTGYTF. In DNA form, the CDR3 reads TGCAGCGTTGAAGCTCGCGGGGGCACGGGCTACACCTTC. Using reference TRBV29-1 and TRBJ1-2 for the parts outside the CDR3, the full variable domain is SAVISQKPSRDICQRGTSLTIQCQVDSQVTMMFWYRQQPGQSLTLIATANQGSEATYESGFVIDKFPISRPNLTFSTLTVSNMSPEDSSIYLCSVEARGGTGYTFGSGTRLTVV.

The V gene is TRBV2, the J gene TRBJ2-2; 10 nucleotides line up with TRBD1. Germline CDR1 is SNHLY and CDR2 is FYNNEI. There are 15 residues in the CDR3. Unmatched junction bases numbered 7, after V lost 8 bases and J lost 4 bases. Here the CDR3 DNA reads TGTGCCAGCCACGCCGGGACAGGGGCCACCGGGGAGCTGTTTTTT. This gives the protein CASHAGTGATGELFF.

The J gene is TRBJ1-2, the V gene TRBV28; D perhaps matches TRBD1 (5 bases). Trimming shortened V by 4 bases and J by 3 bases, and 12 bases separated the two germline ends. CDR1 and CDR2 from the germline V gene are MDHEN and SYDVKM. The CDR3 loop spans 14 amino acids. The CDR3 DNA sequence: TGTGCCAGCAGTTCCGGGACGCCTCACTATGGCTACACCTTC. Translation: CASSSGTPHYGYTF.

J is TRBJ2-7 and V is TRBV28; a possible D gene is TRBD2 (7 bases). V lost 3 bases and J lost 1, with 13 bases in between. In germline, CDR1 is MDHEN, CDR2 SYDVKM. The CDR3 contains 15 residues. The CDR3 spells CASSLGGGRSYEQYF. The CDR3 DNA reads TGTGCCAGCAGTTTGGGCGGGGGCCGGTCCTACGAGCAGTACTTC.

This sequence joins TRBV7-6 and TRBJ2-2, with D tentatively TRBD2 (5 bases). Germline V gene sequence: CDR1 SGHVS, CDR2 FNYEAQ. The CDR3 length is 16 residues. Between the trimmed V and J ends, which lost 1 base and 5 bases, there was a span of 14 bases. DNA of the CDR3: TGTGCCAGCAGCTTAGGAAGCGGACCATTGACCGGGGAGCTGTTTTTT. It specifies CASSLGSGPLTGELFF. The entire variable domain, with the rest obtained from reference TRBV7-6 and TRBJ2-2, is as follows: GAGVSQSPRYKVTKRGQDVALRCDPISGHVSLYWYRQALGQGPEFLTYFNYEAQQDKSGLPNDRFSAERPEGSISTLTIQRTEQRDSAMYRCASSLGSGPLTGELFFGEGSRLTVL.

This sequence joins TRBV5-1 and TRBJ2-7; possible D gene TRBD2, 5 bases. Trimming stripped 0 bases from V and 0 bases from J, with 7 bases between. Looked up from germline, CDR1 is SGHRS and CDR2 is YFSETQ. The CDR3 is 14 residues long. The CDR3 nucleotides are TGCGCCAGCAGCTTGGTCGGGAACTCCTACGAGCAGTACTTC. Amino acids: CASSLVGNSYEQYF.

The chain links TRBV7-9 to TRBJ2-7, with D uncertain. The CDR3 runs 14 residues. Germline assignment: CDR1 SEHNR and CDR2 FQNEAQ (reference sequence). V lost 4 bases, J lost 2 bases, and 12 bases lay in between. The chain's CDR3 is CASSSRSHTYEQYF. For the CDR3, the DNA is TGTGCCAGCAGCTCCCGGAGCCACACCTACGAGCAGTACTTC.

The chain uses TRBV7-3 and TRBJ2-1; 7 nucleotides match TRBD1. Germline trimming cut 4 bases from V and 5 bases from J; bases unmatched to any gene: 2. The CDR3 is made up of 13 amino acids. The germline CDR1 and CDR2 sequences are SGHTA and FQGTGA. CDR3 nucleotides: TGTGCCAGCAGCTCCGACAGGGACAATGAGCAGTTCTTC. Its translation is CASSSDRDNEQFF.

The V and J genes are TRBV28 and TRBJ2-7, with D possibly matching TRBD1 (6 bases). This CDR3 is built from 14 residues. Germline V gene lookup returns CDR1 MDHEN and CDR2 SYDVKM. The V and J ends lost 7 bases and 2 bases respectively, with 15 bases between them. The DNA of the CDR3 is TGTGCCAGCATCTCCGGGACACCCACCTACGAGCAGTACTTC. It codes for CASISGTPTYEQYF.

This sequence joins TRBV9 and TRBJ2-7; D is possibly TRBD2 (6 bases). Germline assignment: CDR1 SGDLS and CDR2 YYNGEE. V lost 0 bases and J 5 bases, leaving 15 bases between the germline ends. The CDR3 spans 15 residues. The CDR3 spells CASSVAGEWRDEQYF. In DNA form, the CDR3 reads TGTGCCAGCAGCGTAGCCGGGGAGTGGAGGGACGAGCAGTACTTC.

The V call is TRBV6-5, the J call TRBJ2-7; D ambiguous. This CDR3 comprises 14 residues. Between the trimmed V and J ends, which lost 2 bases and 1 base, there was a span of 9 bases. From germline, CDR1 is MNHEY and CDR2 SVGAGI. This CDR3 is CASSYGVASYEQYF. The CDR3 DNA reads TGTGCCAGCAGTTACGGGGTAGCTTCCTACGAGCAGTACTTC.

This sequence joins TRBV4-1 and TRBJ2-1; D gene uncertain. The CDR3 has 13 residues. The germline V gene encodes CDR1 MGHRA and CDR2 YSYEKL. Deletions cut 3 bases from V and 10 bases from J, with 13 bases between. CDR3 DNA: TGCGCCAGCAGCCAGCGATCAACTGGGGAGCAGTTCTTC. Its protein product is CASSQRSTGEQFF.

This clone has a handful of counts. This rearrangement joins TRBV5-1 to TRBJ2-2; D gene unclear. V lost 4 bases, J lost 1 base, and 14 bases lay in between. The CDR3 spans 16 residues. Germline V gene sequence: CDR1 SGHRS, CDR2 YFSETQ. The CDR3 here is CASSLSGPMNTGELFF. In DNA, the CDR3 is TGCGCCAGCAGCCTATCTGGACCCATGAACACCGGGGAGCTGTTTTTT.

This rearrangement joins TRBV28 to TRBJ1-2; TRBD1 agrees at 8 bases. The CDR3 runs 13 residues. Trimming took 5 bases from V and 8 from J; bases not matched to a gene: 7. In germline, CDR1 is MDHEN, CDR2 SYDVKM. The CDR3 loop is CASSEDRAKGYTF. As DNA, the CDR3 is TGTGCCAGCAGTGAGGACAGGGCGAAAGGCTACACCTTC.

The chain is built from TRBV27 and TRBJ1-4; no clear D gene. V dropped 2 bases and J dropped 0 bases, with 4 bases sitting between them. The CDR3 totals 14 residues. CDR1 MNHEY and CDR2 SMNVEV come from the germline V gene (reference sequence). The CDR3 nucleotides are TGTGCCAGCAGTTTAATGTCAACTAATGAAAAACTGTTTTTT. Residues: CASSLMSTNEKLFF.

This clone was counted between two and nine times. The chain recombines TRBV28 with TRBJ1-5; no firm D call. CDR3 length equals 16 residues. Germline V lookup: CDR1 MDHEN, CDR2 SYDVKM. V was pared by 5 bases and J by 4 bases, with 18 bases between. CDR3 sequence: CASSPRGNPINQPQHF. The DNA for the CDR3 is TGTGCCAGCAGTCCCCGTGGAAATCCGATTAATCAGCCCCAGCATTTT.

V gene TRBV23-1 combines with J gene TRBJ2-7; 8 positions match TRBD1. TRBV23-1 is designated an ORF whose function remains uncertain. With 9 bases clipped from V and 2 bases from J, the junction kept 6 bases outside the gene matches. This CDR3 region has 13 residues. The CDR3 region is CARGTGWTYEQYF. CDR3 sequence (DNA): TGCGCCAGAGGGACAGGCTGGACCTACGAGCAGTACTTC.

This chain uses TRBV2 with TRBJ2-1, with no clear D. This CDR3 is built from 14 residues. Looked up from germline, CDR1 is SNHLY and CDR2 is FYNNEI. V lost 7 bases and J lost 10, with 20 bases in between. The CDR3 loop reads CASTPERRAREQFF. The CDR3 DNA reads TGTGCCAGCACCCCCGAGAGAAGGGCAAGGGAGCAGTTCTTC.

This clone was counted ten times or more. The chain has TRBV6-5 and TRBJ1-2; 8 nucleotides line up with TRBD1. CDR3 length: 13 residues. The V gene's germline CDR1 is MNHEY and CDR2 SVGAGI. J lost 6 bases, V lost 6 bases, and 6 bases had no gene match. CDR3 sequence (DNA): TGTGCCAGCAGCCGAGGACAGGGCAATGGCTACACCTTC. Protein product: CASSRGQGNGYTF.

This rearrangement joins TRBV2 to TRBJ2-7; the D gene is possibly TRBD2 (6 bases). CDR3 length: 13 residues. The V and J ends lost 8 bases and 4 bases respectively, with 15 bases between them. The germline gives CDR1 SNHLY, CDR2 FYNNEI. The DNA for the CDR3 is TGTGCCAGCCAGCAACCCGGGACTTACGAGCAGTACTTC. It is translated as CASQQPGTYEQYF.

The chain links TRBV28 to TRBJ1-6; 8 nucleotides agree with TRBD1. The trim removed 4 bases at V and 11 bases at J, leaving 7 bases unmatched. This CDR3 spans 14 amino acids. CDR1 is MDHEN and CDR2 is SYDVKM in the germline V gene. CDR3 region: CASSSGQGDTPLHF. In nucleotides, the CDR3 is TGTGCCAGCAGTTCAGGACAGGGAGACACACCCCTCCACTTT.

There are a few counts of this clone. The chain has TRBV19 and TRBJ1-5; D is unclear. This CDR3 spans 16 amino acids. V was pared by 3 bases and J by 7 bases, with 19 bases between. The germline gives CDR1 LNHDA, CDR2 SQIVND (reference sequence). The CDR3 is CASSMLLASHDQPQHF. CDR3 DNA: TGTGCCAGTAGTATGCTCCTTGCCTCGCATGACCAGCCCCAGCATTTT.

This clone was counted once. V is TRBV5-6 and J is TRBJ1-5; D is uncertain. The germline V and J ends were trimmed by 4 bases and 0 bases, with 20 bases remaining between them. Germline values: CDR1 SGHDT, CDR2 YYEEEE. The CDR3 length is 18 residues. CDR3 in amino acids: CASSLAGEEIISNQPQHF. The CDR3 DNA sequence: TGTGCCAGCAGCCTGGCTGGGGAAGAAATAATTAGCAATCAGCCCCAGCATTTT.

The chain employs TRBV9 and TRBJ2-3; D perhaps matches TRBD2 (6 bases). CDR1 and CDR2 from the germline V gene are SGDLS and YYNGEE. The CDR3 covers 14 residues. Trimming left V 0 bases short and J 1 base short, with 6 bases between. CDR3 nucleotides: TGTGCCAGCAGCGTAGCTAGCGGCACAGATACGCAGTATTTT. This translates into CASSVASGTDTQYF.

The CDR3 nucleotides read TGTGCCAGCAGCTTAAGGGCGGGGGAGTCAGAGACCCAGTACTTC. Translation gives CASSLRAGESETQYF. V is TRBV7-3 and J is TRBJ2-5; 7 bases fit TRBD2. After removal of 1 base from V and 4 bases from J, the junction contained 6 bases not matched to a gene. Germline assignment: CDR1 SGHTA and CDR2 FQGTGA. This CDR3 is built from 15 residues.

The rearrangement uses TRBV28 and TRBJ1-2, with D possibly matching TRBD1 (6 bases). CDR3 length: 15 residues. Trimming left V 2 bases short and J 4 bases short, with 14 bases between. Germline CDR1 is MDHEN and CDR2 is SYDVKM. CDR3 coding DNA: TGTGCCAGCAGTTTAACAAACAGGGCACTCTATGGCTACACCTTC. Translated: CASSLTNRALYGYTF.

The gene calls are TRBV9 and TRBJ2-5, with a tentative D call TRBD2 (5 bases). The CDR3 totals 17 residues. Trimming pared 0 bases from V and 3 bases from J, leaving 18 bases between. Germline V gene sequence: CDR1 SGDLS, CDR2 YYNGEE. CDR3 residues: CASSVEGFTAGKETQYF. CDR3 DNA: TGTGCCAGCAGCGTAGAAGGGTTTACGGCGGGCAAAGAGACCCAGTACTTC.